This TCR beta chain stems from a study of siplizumab effects on memory and regulatory T cells. Comments on this clone: The antigen is undetermined.

Using immunoSEQ multiplex PCR, the repertoire was profiled, and TCRdb retains in-frame clones only, with some absent. The table records approximately 58,000 clones, 85% to 95% of them present only once. Germline lookup yields CDR1 LGHNA and CDR2 YNFKEQ. Trimming took off 1 base at V and 7 bases at J, with 7 bases between the two ends. The length of the CDR3 is 13 residues. Overall study results and limits: Tregs that proliferated in siplizumab cultures did not have their suppressive function confirmed. No more than a minor fraction of alloreactive clones could be traced back to unstimulated subsets.

Source material: CD8+ T cells sorted from blood. The gene calls are TRBV4-2 and TRBJ2-2; the D is unclear. This sequence was found in a human donor in good health. The CDR3 DNA follows: TGTGCCAGCAGCCAAGGAGTTTTCGGGGAGCTGTTTTTT. Protein sequence: CASSQGVFGELFF.